Presented here are 23 T cell receptor beta chains from one specimen sequenced in a study of PD-L1 blockade in urothelial cancer. Produced via immunoSEQ multiplex PCR; TCRdb's table is partial and in-frame only. Of some 30,000 clones listed, more than 75% were seen once; the top ten hold 1.5% to 2%. This sample comprised PBMCs, obtained around atezolizumab (anti-PD-L1) treatment. The receptors were sampled from a man in his fifties or sixties with urothelial cancer.

V is TRBV4-2 and J is TRBJ2-3; 11 nucleotides align to TRBD2. The CDR3 has 15 residues. Germline V CDR1 and CDR2: LGHNA, YNFKEQ. The ends lost 5 bases at V and 1 base at J; junction bases unmatched: 2. CDR3 sequence reads: CASSATSGGTDTQYF. In DNA, the CDR3 is TGTGCCAGCAGCGCGACTAGCGGGGGCACAGATACGCAGTATTTT.

V and J are TRBV7-6 and TRBJ2-2; 8 nucleotides align to TRBD1. CDR3 length: 16 amino acids. CDR1 is SGHVS, CDR2 FNYEAQ, per germline. The J segment lost 1 base and the V segment lost 2 bases, leaving 3 bases of the junction unmatched. The CDR3 DNA sequence: TGTGCCAGCAGCTTATTCGGGACAGGGAACACCGGGGAGCTGTTTTTT. It encodes CASSLFGTGNTGELFF.

V usage is TRBV19 and J usage is TRBJ2-7; maybe TRBD1 (6 bases). Germline V gene sequence: CDR1 LNHDA, CDR2 SQIVND (reference sequence). V lost 6 bases and J 2 bases, leaving 11 bases between the germline ends. This CDR3 comprises 13 residues. The DNA of the CDR3 is TGTGCCAGTAGCAGGGGTCCAACCTACGAGCAGTACTTC. It yields the protein CASSRGPTYEQYF.

This rearrangement joins TRBV7-2 to TRBJ2-7; possibly TRBD1 for D (7 bases). The CDR3 sequence is 16 residues long. V shed 5 bases and J shed 1 base, with 18 bases lying between them. Germline assignment: CDR1 SGHTA and CDR2 FQGNSA. CDR3 coding DNA: TGTGCCAGCAGCCCGTCTGGAGGGGGCGGTTCCTACGAGCAGTACTTC. This translates into CASSPSGGGGSYEQYF.

This chain uses TRBV18 with TRBJ1-1, with a weak D call TRBD1 (5 bases). Trimming shortened V by 2 bases and J by 6 bases, and 13 bases separated the two germline ends. CDR3 size: 14 residues. Germline-derived CDR1 and CDR2 are KGHSH and LQKENI. The CDR3 bases are TGTGCCAGCTCACCAGGCAGCCTGGGGCCTGAAGCTTTCTTT. It translates to CASSPGSLGPEAFF.

The V gene is TRBV4-3, the J gene TRBJ1-5; D might be TRBD1 (5 bases). This CDR3 spans 16 amino acids. Germline lookup yields CDR1 LGHNA and CDR2 YSLEER. V was clipped by 0 bases and J by 7 bases, with 16 bases between them. The CDR3 nucleotides read TGCGCCAGCAGCCAAGATTGGGGCGGGACGCTGCAGCCCCAGCATTTT. Translating gives CASSQDWGGTLQPQHF.

Here the CDR3 DNA reads TGTGCCAGCAGCTCAGCGGGGGTGAGTAGCACAGATACGCAGTATTTT. Protein product: CASSSAGVSSTDTQYF. V usage is TRBV4-2 and J usage is TRBJ2-3, with TRBD2 identical over 8 bases. CDR3 size: 16 residues. With V trimmed by 5 bases and J by 0 bases, 7 bases remained unmatched. The V gene's germline CDR1 is LGHNA and CDR2 YNFKEQ.

This clone was detected only once. This CDR3 reads CASSNGTLSYNEQFF. CDR3 sequence (DNA): TGTGCCAGCAGCAACGGGACACTTTCCTACAATGAGCAGTTCTTC. The gene calls are TRBV5-8 and TRBJ2-1; D possibly corresponds to TRBD1 (6 bases). Trimming pared 4 bases from V and 1 base from J, leaving 12 bases between. The germline V gene encodes CDR1 SGHTS and CDR2 YDEGEE. This CDR3 has 15 amino acids.

The rearrangement joins TRBV10-3 to TRBJ2-1, with a possible D match to TRBD2 (6 bases). Trimming pared 4 bases from V and 6 bases from J, leaving 13 bases between. This CDR3 region has 14 residues. Germline V CDR1 and CDR2: ENHRY, SYGVKD. The CDR3 here is CAISATSLSNEQFF. The CDR3 DNA follows: TGTGCCATCAGTGCTACTAGCCTATCCAATGAGCAGTTCTTC.

The J gene is TRBJ2-7, the V gene TRBV28, with TRBD1 matching 10 bases. In germline, CDR1 is MDHEN, CDR2 SYDVKM. This CDR3 is built from 17 residues. V trimming: 3 bases; J trimming: 4 bases; junction bases outside the gene matches: 12. CDR3 nucleotide sequence: TGTGCCAGCAGTTTTTATTTGGGACAGGGGTCAAGGTACGAGCAGTACTTC. It translates to CASSFYLGQGSRYEQYF.

This clone was detected only a few times. V usage is TRBV5-1 and J usage is TRBJ2-5; 8 bases align to TRBD1. V was clipped by 4 bases and J by 5 bases; unmatched bases: 4. The germline CDR1 and CDR2 sequences are SGHRS and YFSETQ. The CDR3 length is 13 residues. The CDR3 sequence: CASSQGARETQYF. DNA for the CDR3: TGCGCCAGCAGCCAGGGGGCGCGGGAGACCCAGTACTTC.

The J gene is TRBJ2-1, the V gene TRBV4-3; TRBD1 is a possible D gene (5 bases). Germline lookup yields CDR1 LGHNA and CDR2 YSLEER. Deletions cut 0 bases from V and 4 bases from J, with 10 bases between. CDR3 length equals 15 residues. CDR3 residues: CASSQDSDRYNEQFF. DNA for the CDR3: TGCGCCAGCAGCCAAGATTCCGACAGATACAATGAGCAGTTCTTC.

CDR3 in DNA: TGTGCCAGCAGCTTGGGGATTACAGGGCCCTACGAGCAGTACTTC. This translates into CASSLGITGPYEQYF. This chain connects TRBV7-8 to TRBJ2-7; perhaps TRBD1 as D (6 bases). Trimming pared 3 bases from V and 2 bases from J, leaving 14 bases between. The CDR3 has 15 residues. Germline CDR1 and CDR2: SGHVS and FQNEAQ.

The V gene is TRBV6-5, the J gene TRBJ2-7; D ambiguous. The V and J ends lost 1 base and 9 bases respectively, with 7 bases between them. This CDR3 spans 11 amino acids. Germline V gene sequence: CDR1 MNHEY, CDR2 SVGAGI. For the CDR3, the DNA is TGTGCCAGCAGTTACTTACAGTCGCAGTACTTC. It yields the protein CASSYLQSQYF.

The rearrangement links TRBV7-9 to TRBJ1-5; 7 positions match TRBD1. Looked up from germline, CDR1 is SEHNR and CDR2 is FQNEAQ (reference sequence). V trimming: 2 bases; J trimming: 5 bases; junction bases outside the gene matches: 9. The CDR3 extends over 16 amino acids. The DNA of the CDR3 is TGTGCCAGCAGCTTACTAGGACAGGAAGGGGATCAGCCCCAGCATTTT. The encoded protein is CASSLLGQEGDQPQHF.

With regard to this clone: The sample has other DNA sequences that encode this CDR3 too. The J gene is TRBJ1-5, the V gene TRBV4-2, with 7 bases matching TRBD1. V lost 0 bases and J lost 4; bases outside the gene matches: 3. The CDR3 totals 15 residues. Germline V CDR1 and CDR2: LGHNA, YNFKEQ. In DNA form, the CDR3 reads TGTGCCAGCAGCCAAGATGCAGGGGGAAATCAGCCCCAGCATTTT. Its translation is CASSQDAGGNQPQHF.

The chain recombines TRBV5-1 with TRBJ1-2; tentative D call: TRBD1 (6 bases). Germline values: CDR1 SGHRS, CDR2 YFSETQ. Between the trimmed V and J ends, which lost 4 bases and 3 bases, there was a span of 16 bases. The CDR3 runs 15 residues. This chain's CDR3 is CASSHQTGFDYGYTF. The CDR3 nucleotides read TGCGCCAGCAGCCATCAAACAGGGTTCGACTATGGCTACACCTTC. The full variable domain, with the rest looked up from reference TRBV5-1 and TRBJ1-2, is KAGVTQTPRYLIKTRGQQVTLSCSPISGHRSVSWYQQTPGQGLQFLFEYFSETQRNKGNFPGRFSGRQFSNSRSEMNVSTLELGDSALYLCASSHQTGFDYGYTFGSGTRLTVV.

The chain uses TRBV19 and TRBJ2-1; 8 nucleotides match TRBD1. V shed 3 bases, J shed 9 bases, and the junction held 13 bases outside the gene matches. The CDR3 covers 16 residues. Germline V gene sequence: CDR1 LNHDA, CDR2 SQIVND (reference sequence). CDR3 sequence reads: CASSIFGGQGGIEQFF. DNA of the CDR3: TGTGCCAGTAGTATTTTCGGAGGACAGGGTGGCATTGAGCAGTTCTTC. Based on the CDR3 plus reference TRBV19 and TRBJ2-1, the full variable domain is DGGITQSPKYLFRKEGQNVTLSCEQNLNHDAMYWYRQDPGQGLRLIYYSQIVNDFQKGDIAEGYSVSREKKESFPLTVTSAQKNPTAFYLCASSIFGGQGGIEQFFGPGTRLTVL.

The chain couples TRBV6-5 to TRBJ2-1; a weak D match, TRBD2 (7 bases). Germline-derived CDR1 and CDR2 are MNHEY and SVGAGI. The CDR3 is 15 amino acids. Trimming shortened V by 2 bases and J by 9 bases, and 17 bases separated the two germline ends. The CDR3 bases are TGTGCCAGCAGTTACACACGGGGGGCCCTTAGTGAGCAGTTCTTC. This translates into CASSYTRGALSEQFF.

In this sample, this clone turned up a few times. This sequence joins TRBV6-5 and TRBJ1-5, with unresolved D. This CDR3 region has 13 residues. V gave up 2 bases and J gave up 1 base, with 3 bases separating them. In germline, CDR1 is MNHEY, CDR2 SVGAGI. CDR3: CASSYQSNQPQHF. The CDR3 DNA reads as TGTGCCAGCAGTTACCAAAGCAATCAGCCCCAGCATTTT.

J is TRBJ2-2 and V is TRBV4-3; D perhaps matches TRBD1 (6 bases). The CDR3 length is 15 residues. V was cut by 0 bases and J by 4 bases, with 9 bases left in between. Germline CDR1 is LGHNA and CDR2 is YSLEER. The CDR3 protein is CASSQEGGRTGELFF. In DNA form, the CDR3 reads TGCGCCAGCAGCCAAGAAGGGGGTCGCACCGGGGAGCTGTTTTTT.

The chain combines TRBV7-6 with TRBJ2-3, with 8 nucleotides matching TRBD2. In germline, CDR1 is SGHVS, CDR2 FNYEAQ. The CDR3 contains 15 residues. Trimming removed 5 bases from V and 0 bases from J; junction bases left unmatched: 4. CDR3 in amino acids: CASSLSGISTDTQYF. The CDR3 coding sequence is TGTGCCAGCAGCCTTAGCGGGATTAGCACAGATACGCAGTATTTT.

The chain uses TRBV7-2 and TRBJ2-1, with a possible D match to TRBD2 (6 bases). The CDR3 sequence is 14 residues long. From germline, CDR1 is SGHTA and CDR2 FQGNSA. Trimming took off 1 base at V and 6 bases at J, with 10 bases between the two ends. CDR3 in amino acids: CASSLEGRGNEQFF. The CDR3, as DNA: TGTGCCAGCAGCTTAGAAGGGCGGGGCAATGAGCAGTTCTTC.